These T cell receptor beta chains were read from a single sample in a study of cytomegalovirus exposure and HLA in healthy donors. The assay was immunoSEQ multiplex PCR, and TCRdb's table has in-frame clones only and misses some. This table holds roughly 200,000 clones, over 65% found once. Sequencing was carried out using PBMCs. These TCRs come from a man between 18 and 29 years old in good health and CMV-seronegative. Both conserved end residues are part of each CDR3. The D gene is left open where the match is weak. Clone sizes are given selectively: once, few, many, or a class where the clone is expanded.

DNA	CDR3	V	size	D	J
TGCGCCAGCAGCTTGGATGGGACTTACTATAATTCACCCCTCCACTTT	CASSLDGTYYNSPLHF	TRBV5-1	few	NA	TRBJ1-6
TGTGCCAGCAGGGAGAGAGCCGGGGAGCTGTTTTTT	CASRERAGELFF	TRBV27	NA	NA	TRBJ2-2
TGTGCCAGCAGCTTGCTCCTCAACTATGGCTACACCTTC	CASSLLLNYGYTF	TRBV5-5	NA	NA	TRBJ1-2
TGTGCCAGCAGTCTTGACAGGGATCAGCCCCAGCATTTT	CASSLDRDQPQHF	TRBV11-2	NA	TRBD1	TRBJ1-5
TGTGCCAGTAGTATAACGGGCGGGATGCAGCAGCCCCAGCATTTT	CASSITGGMQQPQHF	TRBV19	NA	NA	TRBJ1-5
TGTGCCAGCAGCCCTCGTCCCTCCCTCGGAAACACCATATATTTT	CASSPRPSLGNTIYF	TRBV6-1	once	NA	TRBJ1-3
TGTGCCAGCAGCTTAAGGGGAACCGCGTCGTACACTGAAGCTTTCTTT	CASSLRGTASYTEAFF	TRBV11-2	NA	NA	TRBJ1-1
TGTGCCAGCAGTGGTCGTGCGGGAGGTGCAGAAGAGACCCAGTACTTC	CASSGRAGGAEETQYF	TRBV25-1	once	TRBD2	TRBJ2-5
TGTGCCTGGAGTGTACGAAGATACGAGCAGTACTTC	CAWSVRRYEQYF	TRBV30	NA	NA	TRBJ2-7
TGTGCCAGCAGCGACCCCGGGACTAGCGACAATGAGCAGTTCTTC	CASSDPGTSDNEQFF	TRBV7-3	NA	TRBD2	TRBJ2-1
TGTGCCAGCAGCCGGGGACAGGGGGTTCAAGAGACCCAGTACTTC	CASSRGQGVQETQYF	TRBV7-9	NA	TRBD1	TRBJ2-5
TGTGCCAGCAGCTGGGACCGGGACAGGGGTATCCACGAGCAGTACTTC	CASSWDRDRGIHEQYF	TRBV7-9	NA	TRBD1	TRBJ2-7
TGTGCCAGCAGCCAGGGGACAGATGGGACCCAGTACTTC	CASSQGTDGTQYF	TRBV27	NA	TRBD1	TRBJ2-5
TGTGCCAGCAGTGAGCAATCGGCAGGGAGGTATCACTATGGCTACACCTTC	CASSEQSAGRYHYGYTF	TRBV28	NA	NA	TRBJ1-2
TGTGCCTGGACCCCGGGACTAGCGGATACTAGCACAGATACGCAGTATTTT	CAWTPGLADTSTDTQYF	TRBV30	NA	TRBD2	TRBJ2-3
TGTGCCAGCTCACTTCTCGGGGGGCGGGATCAGCCCCAGCATTTT	CASSLLGGRDQPQHF	TRBV18	NA	NA	TRBJ1-5
TGTGCCAGCAGTGGGCGGGAAAGAGGCACAGATACGCAGTATTTT	CASSGRERGTDTQYF	TRBV6-1	NA	NA	TRBJ2-3
TGTGCCAGCAGCCTGTTCGCAACTTCATATGGCTACACCTTC	CASSLFATSYGYTF	TRBV11-2	few	NA	TRBJ1-2
TGTGCCAGCAGACCCTGGAGCTCCTACGAGCAGTACTTC	CASRPWSSYEQYF	TRBV28	NA	NA	TRBJ2-7
TGTGCCAGCAGCTTCTCGCCCGAACTCGCAGATACGCAGTATTTT	CASSFSPELADTQYF	TRBV5-5	NA	NA	TRBJ2-3
TGTGCCAGCAGTTATTACGGGACAGTCAATGAGCAGTTCTTC	CASSYYGTVNEQFF	TRBV6-5	once	TRBD1	TRBJ2-1
TGTGCCAGCAGTCCGGGACTAGCGCCCCAAGAGACCCAGTACTTC	CASSPGLAPQETQYF	TRBV6-5	NA	TRBD2	TRBJ2-5
TGTGCCAGCAGCGCGGACAGGGGGTTCCTGACCGGGGAGCTGTTTTTT	CASSADRGFLTGELFF	TRBV7-2	NA	TRBD1	TRBJ2-2
TGTGCCAGCAGAATAGCGGGGGCTTTACCTTCCGAGCAGTACTTC	CASRIAGALPSEQYF	TRBV6-5	NA	TRBD2	TRBJ2-7
TGTGCCAGCGTGGGTTTCGGGGGTACGCAGTATTTT	CASVGFGGTQYF	TRBV27	NA	NA	TRBJ2-3
TGTGCCAGCAGTGGACAGGGCATGGGTGGCTACACCTTC	CASSGQGMGGYTF	TRBV2	NA	TRBD1	TRBJ1-2
TGTGCCAGCTCACCACCCACAGGGGCCAATCAGCCCCAGCATTTT	CASSPPTGANQPQHF	TRBV18	NA	TRBD1	TRBJ1-5
TGTGCCAGTAGTATAGACGGACAGGGAGGCTATGGCTACACCTTC	CASSIDGQGGYGYTF	TRBV19	few	TRBD1	TRBJ1-2
TGTGCCAGCAGCCCGGGACAGGAAACAAATCGAGGCTACACCTTC	CASSPGQETNRGYTF	TRBV4-2	NA	TRBD1	TRBJ1-2
TGTGCCAGTAGTTATGGCAGGTATAGCAATCAGCCCCAGCATTTT	CASSYGRYSNQPQHF	TRBV19	NA	NA	TRBJ1-5
TGTGCCGCAGAAGCGGGAGGAGGGACAGATACGCAGTATTTT	CAAEAGGGTDTQYF	TRBV19	few	TRBD2	TRBJ2-3
TGCGCCAGCAGCCGACCGACTAGCGGTTGGTATGTCTACGAGCAGTACTTC	CASSRPTSGWYVYEQYF	TRBV4-1	NA	TRBD2	TRBJ2-7
TGTGCCAGCTCACCCACAGGTGGGTCCAATCAGCCCCAGCATTTT	CASSPTGGSNQPQHF	TRBV18	NA	NA	TRBJ1-5
TGTGCCAGCAGAAAAGGGACAGGGGGACAGCCCCAGCATTTT	CASRKGTGGQPQHF	TRBV6-5	once	TRBD1	TRBJ1-5
TGTGCCAGCAGTGAGAGCGGGACTTCTTCCTACGAGCAGTACTTC	CASSESGTSSYEQYF	TRBV6-1	NA	TRBD2	TRBJ2-7
TGTGCCACCAGCTGGACAGGGGGCACTGAAGCTTTCTTT	CATSWTGGTEAFF	TRBV15	NA	TRBD1	TRBJ1-1
TGTGCCAGCAGCTTCGGAGGGGAGGGCACCATATATTTT	CASSFGGEGTIYF	TRBV11-2	NA	NA	TRBJ1-3
TGCGCCAGCAGCGGGACTAGCGGAGGCACCGGGGAGCTGTTTTTT	CASSGTSGGTGELFF	TRBV5-1	NA	TRBD2	TRBJ2-2
TGCGCCAGCAGTCCACGCCCCAGGGACACCAGGGGCACTGAAGCTTTCTTT	CASSPRPRDTRGTEAFF	TRBV23-1	NA	NA	TRBJ1-1